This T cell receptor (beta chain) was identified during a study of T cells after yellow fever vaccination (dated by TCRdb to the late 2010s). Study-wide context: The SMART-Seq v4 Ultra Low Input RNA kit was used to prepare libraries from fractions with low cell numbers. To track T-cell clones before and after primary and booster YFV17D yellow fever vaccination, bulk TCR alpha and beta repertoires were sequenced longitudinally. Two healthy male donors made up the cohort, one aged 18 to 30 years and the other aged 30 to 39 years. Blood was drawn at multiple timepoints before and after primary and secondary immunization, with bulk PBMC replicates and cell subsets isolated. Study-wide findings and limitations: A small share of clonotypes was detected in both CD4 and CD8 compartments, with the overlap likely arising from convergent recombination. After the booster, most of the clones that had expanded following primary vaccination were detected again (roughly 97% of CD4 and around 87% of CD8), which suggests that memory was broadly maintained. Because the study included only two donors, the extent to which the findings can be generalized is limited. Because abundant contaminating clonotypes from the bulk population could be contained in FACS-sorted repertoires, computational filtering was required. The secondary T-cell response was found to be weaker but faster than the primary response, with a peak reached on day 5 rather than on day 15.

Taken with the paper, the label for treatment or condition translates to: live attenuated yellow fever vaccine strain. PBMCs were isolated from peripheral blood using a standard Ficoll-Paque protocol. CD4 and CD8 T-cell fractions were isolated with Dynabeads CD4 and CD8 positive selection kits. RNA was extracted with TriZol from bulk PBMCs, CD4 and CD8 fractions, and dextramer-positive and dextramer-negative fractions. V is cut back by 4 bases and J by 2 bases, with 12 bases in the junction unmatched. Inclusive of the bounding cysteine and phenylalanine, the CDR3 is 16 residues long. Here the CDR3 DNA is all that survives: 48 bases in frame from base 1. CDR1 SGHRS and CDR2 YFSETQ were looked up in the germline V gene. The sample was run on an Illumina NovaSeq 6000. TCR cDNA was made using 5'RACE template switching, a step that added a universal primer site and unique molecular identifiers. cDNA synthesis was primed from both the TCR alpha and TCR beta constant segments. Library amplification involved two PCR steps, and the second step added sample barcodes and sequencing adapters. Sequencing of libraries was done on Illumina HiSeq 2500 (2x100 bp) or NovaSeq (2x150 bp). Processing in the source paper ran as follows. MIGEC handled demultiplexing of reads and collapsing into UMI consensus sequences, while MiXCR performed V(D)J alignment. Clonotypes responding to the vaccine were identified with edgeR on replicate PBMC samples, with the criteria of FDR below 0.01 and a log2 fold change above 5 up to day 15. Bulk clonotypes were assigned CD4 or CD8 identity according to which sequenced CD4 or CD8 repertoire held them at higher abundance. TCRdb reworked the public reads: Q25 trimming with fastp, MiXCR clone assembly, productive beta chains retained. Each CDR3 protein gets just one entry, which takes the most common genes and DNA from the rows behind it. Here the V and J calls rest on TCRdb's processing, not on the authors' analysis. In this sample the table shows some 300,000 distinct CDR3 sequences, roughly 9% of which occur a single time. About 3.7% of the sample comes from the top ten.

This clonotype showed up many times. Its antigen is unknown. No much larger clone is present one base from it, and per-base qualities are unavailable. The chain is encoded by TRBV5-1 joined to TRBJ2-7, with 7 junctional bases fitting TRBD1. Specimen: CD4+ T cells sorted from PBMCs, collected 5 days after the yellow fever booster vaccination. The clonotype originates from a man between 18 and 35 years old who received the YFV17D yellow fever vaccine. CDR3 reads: CASSHDSTGYAYEQYF. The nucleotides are TGCGCCAGCAGCCACGATTCGACAGGGTATGCCTACGAGCAGTACTTC.